The rows below give T cell receptor beta chains drawn from one sample of a study of T cell responses to AZD1222 COVID-19 vaccine. Only in-frame clones appear in the TCRdb table, and some are missing; sequencing was by immunoSEQ multiplex PCR. The table has 90,000 to 150,000 clones, about 87% seen once. Specimen: peripheral blood, collected on day 0 of AZD1222 vaccination. These receptors came from an adult in good health. Both conserved end residues are part of each CDR3. D genes are given only for firm matches. Only part of the rows carry a size: once, few, many, or a class if the clone is expanded.

V: TRBV4-3
length: 18
J: TRBJ2-1
size: .
D: TRBD2
CDR3: CASSQDSASGISYNEQFF
DNA: TGCGCCAGCAGCCAAGATAGTGCTAGCGGGATCTCCTACAATGAGCAGTTCTTC

V: TRBV28
length: 17
J: TRBJ1-4
size: once
D: TRBD1
CDR3: CASSPWDRGPTNEKLFF
DNA: TGTGCCAGCAGTCCCTGGGACAGGGGGCCGACTAATGAAAAACTGTTTTTT

V: TRBV19
length: 14
J: TRBJ2-1
size: .
D: .
CDR3: CASSIRSGWHEQFF
DNA: TGTGCCAGTAGTATTCGATCAGGGTGGCATGAGCAGTTCTTC

V: TRBV18
length: 14
J: TRBJ2-7
size: .
D: .
CDR3: CASSPPDRPYEQYF
DNA: TGTGCCAGCTCACCACCGGACAGACCCTACGAGCAGTACTTC

V: TRBV2
length: 14
J: TRBJ1-1
size: .
D: .
CDR3: CASSERAGVTEAFF
DNA: TGTGCCAGCAGTGAAAGGGCAGGGGTGACTGAAGCTTTCTTT

V: TRBV4-2
length: 15
J: TRBJ2-1
size: .
D: .
CDR3: CASSQEGGRGTIQFF
DNA: TGTGCCAGCAGCCAAGAGGGCGGGCGGGGAACCATTCAGTTCTTC

V: TRBV28
length: 14
J: TRBJ1-1
size: .
D: .
CDR3: CASRWAGMNTEAFF
DNA: TGTGCCAGCAGGTGGGCAGGGATGAACACTGAAGCTTTCTTT

V: TRBV7-9
length: 15
J: TRBJ2-7
size: .
D: TRBD1
CDR3: CASSFAPTGGYEQYF
DNA: TGTGCCAGCAGCTTCGCTCCCACAGGGGGCTACGAGCAGTACTTC

V: TRBV5-1
length: 13
J: TRBJ1-2
size: .
D: TRBD1
CDR3: CASSGPTGGGYTF
DNA: TGCGCCAGCAGCGGCCCGACAGGGGGTGGCTACACCTTC

V: TRBV12-3/TRBV12-4
length: 13
J: TRBJ2-7
size: .
D: .
CDR3: CASSLVTSYEQYF
DNA: TGTGCCAGCAGTTTAGTGACTTCCTACGAGCAGTACTTC

V: TRBV10-3
length: 14
J: TRBJ2-1
size: .
D: TRBD1
CDR3: CATGTAGSYNEQFF
DNA: TGTGCCACGGGGACAGCCGGCTCCTACAATGAGCAGTTCTTC